This TCR beta chain stems from a study of early T cells in non-severe SARS-CoV-2 infection. TCRdb reprocessed the 5' RACE reads with MiXCR, giving one entry per CDR3 protein. The sample records roughly 110,000 distinct CDR3 sequences, approximately 12% being singletons. In the case of this clonotype: A read error is possible here, since a much larger clone lies one base away.

This CDR3 has 17 amino acids. CDR1 and CDR2 (germline): ENHRY, SYGVKD. Trimming stripped 0 bases from V and 0 bases from J, with 12 bases between. The chain recombines TRBV10-3 with TRBJ1-3, with unresolved D. This TCR derives from an adult who was a healthcare worker with PCR-confirmed SARS-CoV-2 infection or an uninfected control (not recorded which). Material for sequencing was whole blood. This chain's CDR3 is CAISESRPGPSGNTIYF. The CDR3 DNA sequence: TGTGCCATCAGTGAGTCCCGACCGGGCCCCTCTGGAAACACCATATATTTT.